This T cell receptor beta chain derives from a study of monozygotic twins with inflammatory bowel disease. The germline CDR1 and CDR2 sequences are SQVTM and ANQGSEA. This CDR3 spans 15 amino acids. An amount of 3500 ng of total RNA was used for each TCR library. From its re-call of the 5' RACE reads, TCRdb lists each CDR3 protein once, without DNA. The specimen's table records approximately 330,000 distinct CDR3 sequences. The sequence was collected from a human donor with ulcerative colitis or Crohn's disease, or a healthy co-twin of an affected twin (not recorded which). Sequencing was carried out using blood. V usage is TRBV29-1 and J usage is TRBJ1-6; TCRdb designates TRBD1, a call that cannot be tested without DNA. CDR3 amino acids: CSERTRDRDNSPLHF. The entire variable domain, with the rest obtained from reference TRBV29-1 and TRBJ1-6, is as follows: SAVISQKPSRDICQRGTSLTIQCQVDSQVTMMFWYRQQPGQSLTLIATANQGSEATYESGFVIDKFPISRPNLTFSTLTVSNMSPEDSSIYLCSERTRDRDNSPLHFGNGTRLTVT.